This T cell receptor (beta chain) was identified in a study of T cell responses to AZD1222 COVID-19 vaccine. Study-level points and caveats: Spike-specific TCR breadth and depth both grew after two AZD1222 doses. Epitopes outside B.1.351 and B.1.1.7 mutated regions reportedly drew nearly half of spike TCRs. The donor group comprised mostly white British people and more females; the analysis possibly underestimated clonal diversity.

Measured with immunoSEQ multiplex PCR; TCRdb has only the in-frame clones, and not every one. The sample gives approximately 140,000 clones, about 90% of which show up once; roughly 2.9% is in the top ten. The sample holds a few counts of this clone. Its antigen remains unidentified. The ends were cut back, 0 bases at V and 13 bases at J, with 13 bases in the middle. CDR3 length: 11 amino acids. Germline loops: CDR1 GTSNPN, CDR2 SVGIG (reference sequence). The TCR originated in an adult in good health. This sample comprised peripheral blood, obtained on day 0 of MenACWY control vaccination. The chain recombines TRBV30 with TRBJ2-7; the D gene is possibly TRBD1 (5 bases). CDR3 DNA sequence: TGTGCCTGGAGTGTTTTGTCAGGGCTATACTTC. Residues: CAWSVLSGLYF.